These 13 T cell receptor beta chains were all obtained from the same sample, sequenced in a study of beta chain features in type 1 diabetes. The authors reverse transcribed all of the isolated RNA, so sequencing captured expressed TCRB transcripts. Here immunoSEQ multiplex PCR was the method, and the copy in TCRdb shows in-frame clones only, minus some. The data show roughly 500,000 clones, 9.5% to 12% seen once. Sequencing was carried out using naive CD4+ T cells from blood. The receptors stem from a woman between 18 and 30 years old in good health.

The CDR3 nucleotides are TGCGCCAGCAGTCAACTGGGACAGGGGGGAGAGAACCAGCCCCAGCATTTT. Its protein is CASSQLGQGGENQPQHF. The chain recombines TRBV23-1 with TRBJ1-5, with 11 bases that match TRBD1. TRBV23-1 is assigned to the ORF class and has an uncertain function. CDR3 size: 17 residues. V was clipped by 2 bases and J by 7 bases; unmatched bases: 10.

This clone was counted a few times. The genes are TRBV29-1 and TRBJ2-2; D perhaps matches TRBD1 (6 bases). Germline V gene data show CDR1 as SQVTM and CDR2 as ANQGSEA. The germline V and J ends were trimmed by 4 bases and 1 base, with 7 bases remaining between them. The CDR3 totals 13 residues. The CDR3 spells CSVGGGNTGELFF. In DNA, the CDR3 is TGCAGCGTTGGAGGGGGGAACACCGGGGAGCTGTTTTTT.

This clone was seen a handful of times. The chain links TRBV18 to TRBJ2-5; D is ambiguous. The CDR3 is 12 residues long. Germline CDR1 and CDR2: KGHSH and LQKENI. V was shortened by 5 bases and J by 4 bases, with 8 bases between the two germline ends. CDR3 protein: CASSTRLETQYF. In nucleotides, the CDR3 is TGTGCCAGCTCAACAAGACTAGAGACCCAGTACTTC.

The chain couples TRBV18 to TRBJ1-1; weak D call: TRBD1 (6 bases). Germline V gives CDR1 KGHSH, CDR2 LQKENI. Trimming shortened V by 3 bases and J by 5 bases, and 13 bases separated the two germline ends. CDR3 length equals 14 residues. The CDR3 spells CASSPLQGRTEAFF. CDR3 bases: TGTGCCAGCTCACCCTTACAGGGAAGGACTGAAGCTTTCTTT.

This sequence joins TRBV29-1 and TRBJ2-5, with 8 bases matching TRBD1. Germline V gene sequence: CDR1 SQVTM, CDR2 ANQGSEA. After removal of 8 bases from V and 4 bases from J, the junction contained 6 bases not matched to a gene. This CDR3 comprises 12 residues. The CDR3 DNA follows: TGCAGCACTGGGACAGGCGGAGAGACCCAGTACTTC. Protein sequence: CSTGTGGETQYF. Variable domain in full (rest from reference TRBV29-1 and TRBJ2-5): SAVISQKPSRDICQRGTSLTIQCQVDSQVTMMFWYRQQPGQSLTLIATANQGSEATYESGFVIDKFPISRPNLTFSTLTVSNMSPEDSSIYLCSTGTGGETQYFGPGTRLLVL.

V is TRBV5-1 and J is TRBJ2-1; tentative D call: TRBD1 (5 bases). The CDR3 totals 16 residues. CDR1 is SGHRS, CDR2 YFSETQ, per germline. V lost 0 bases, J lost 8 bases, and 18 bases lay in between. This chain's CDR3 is CASSLVGPAQADEQFF. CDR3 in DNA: TGCGCCAGCAGCTTGGTTGGCCCTGCACAGGCCGATGAGCAGTTCTTC.

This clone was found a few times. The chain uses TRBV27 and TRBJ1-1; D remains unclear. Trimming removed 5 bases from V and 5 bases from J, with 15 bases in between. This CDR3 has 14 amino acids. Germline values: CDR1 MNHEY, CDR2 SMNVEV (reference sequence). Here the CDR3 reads CASSPGLRVTEAFF. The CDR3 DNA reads TGTGCCAGCAGTCCCGGTTTAAGGGTAACTGAAGCTTTCTTT.

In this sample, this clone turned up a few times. The CDR3 protein is CASSSRAGVPEQFF. CDR3 DNA sequence: TGTGCCAGCAGCTCCCGTGCAGGGGTTCCTGAGCAGTTCTTC. This chain connects TRBV11-2 to TRBJ2-1; D might be TRBD1 (6 bases). Trimming left V 4 bases short and J 9 bases short, with 16 bases between. CDR1 is SGHAT, CDR2 FQNNGV, per germline. CDR3 length: 14 residues.

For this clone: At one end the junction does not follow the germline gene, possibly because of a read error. The CDR3 is CAWSTRDTPDF. The CDR3 DNA follows: TGTGCCTGGAGTACGCGGGACACCCCCGATTTT. The chain joins TRBV30 to TRBJ2-3, with D perhaps matching TRBD1 or TRBD2 (6 bases each). The CDR3 has 11 amino acids. Germline V CDR1 and CDR2: GTSNPN, SVGIG (reference sequence).

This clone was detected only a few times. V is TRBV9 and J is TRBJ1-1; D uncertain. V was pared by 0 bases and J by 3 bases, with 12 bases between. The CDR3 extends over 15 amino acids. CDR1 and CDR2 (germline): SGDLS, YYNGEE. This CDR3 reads CASSVASGVDTEAFF. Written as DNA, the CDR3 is TGTGCCAGCAGCGTAGCATCCGGGGTTGACACTGAAGCTTTCTTT.

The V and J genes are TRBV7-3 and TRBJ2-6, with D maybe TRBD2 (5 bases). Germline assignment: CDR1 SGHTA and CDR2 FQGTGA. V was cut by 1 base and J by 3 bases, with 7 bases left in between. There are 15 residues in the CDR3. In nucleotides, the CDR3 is TGTGCCAGCAGCTTAAAGGCGGGTGGGGCCAACGTCCTGACTTTC. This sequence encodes CASSLKAGGANVLTF.

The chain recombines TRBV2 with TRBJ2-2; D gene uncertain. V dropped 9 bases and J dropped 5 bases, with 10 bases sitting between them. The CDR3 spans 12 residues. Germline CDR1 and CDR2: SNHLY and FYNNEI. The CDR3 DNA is TGTGCCAGGTCGTCGGGTACCGGGGAGCTGTTTTTT. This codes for CARSSGTGELFF.

The CDR3 DNA reads as TGTGCCAGCAGCTTATATGGCGGGAGGTATGAGCAGTTCTTC. Its protein is CASSLYGGRYEQFF. The J gene is TRBJ2-1, the V gene TRBV13, with 8 bases that match TRBD2. The CDR3 contains 14 residues. V was clipped by 2 bases and J by 8 bases; unmatched bases: 5. Per the germline V gene, CDR1 is PRHDT and CDR2 is FYEKMQ (reference sequence). The variable domain in full, completed from reference TRBV13 and TRBJ2-1, reads AAGVIQSPRHLIKEKRETATLKCYPIPRHDTVYWYQQGPGQDPQFLISFYEKMQSDKGSIPDRFSAQQFSDYHSELNMSSLELGDSALYFCASSLYGGRYEQFFGPGTRLTVL.